The rows below give T cell receptor beta chains drawn from one sample of a study of early T cells in non-severe SARS-CoV-2 infection. TCRdb re-called the 5' RACE reads with MiXCR, one entry per CDR3 protein. The sample has tens of thousands of distinct CDR3 sequences, about an eighth seen once. The sequenced sample was whole blood, obtained at baseline. The receptors come from an adult who was a healthcare worker with PCR-confirmed SARS-CoV-2 infection or an uninfected control (not recorded which). Each CDR3 is given with its conserved first and last residue. The D gene is left open where the match is weak. Clone size, where shown, is once, few, many, or a class for clones that have expanded.

d_call: NA
clone_size: many
j_call: TRBJ2-7
v_call: TRBV7-9
cdr3_aa: CASSPSQGYEQYF
cdr3_nt: TGTGCCAGCAGCCCCAGTCAGGGCTACGAGCAGTACTTC

d_call: NA
clone_size: NA
j_call: TRBJ2-4
v_call: TRBV12-2
cdr3_aa: CASRSRTSGKRNIQYF
cdr3_nt: TGTGCAAGTCGCTCCCGGACTAGCGGGAAGAGAAACATTCAGTACTTC

d_call: TRBD1
clone_size: NA
j_call: TRBJ2-3
v_call: TRBV29-1
cdr3_aa: CSVEDRQGIYTDTQYF
cdr3_nt: TGCAGCGTTGAAGATAGACAGGGGATCTACACAGATACGCAGTATTTT

d_call: NA
clone_size: NA
j_call: TRBJ1-1
v_call: TRBV18
cdr3_aa: CASSPTRRAADTEAFF
cdr3_nt: TGTGCCAGCTCACCGACTCGGCGGGCGGCGGACACTGAAGCTTTCTTT

d_call: TRBD1
clone_size: few
j_call: TRBJ1-6
v_call: TRBV12-5
cdr3_aa: CASGPGQSDNSPLHF
cdr3_nt: TGTGCTAGTGGTCCGGGACAGTCGGATAATTCACCCCTCCACTTT

d_call: NA
clone_size: many
j_call: TRBJ1-6
v_call: TRBV20-1
cdr3_aa: CSARADYNSPLHF
cdr3_nt: TGCAGTGCTCGGGCTGACTATAATTCACCCCTCCACTTT

d_call: TRBD1
clone_size: few
j_call: TRBJ2-7
v_call: TRBV28
cdr3_aa: CASSGTGGEGYYEQYF
cdr3_nt: TGTGCCAGCAGTGGGACAGGGGGTGAGGGATACTACGAGCAGTACTTC

d_call: NA
clone_size: few
j_call: TRBJ2-2
v_call: TRBV7-2
cdr3_aa: CASSLGGSSGELFF
cdr3_nt: TGTGCCAGCAGCTTAGGCGGCAGTTCCGGGGAGCTGTTTTTT

d_call: NA
clone_size: NA
j_call: TRBJ2-7
v_call: TRBV3-1
cdr3_aa: CASSLTIASYEQYF
cdr3_nt: TGTGCCAGCAGCCTTACGATCGCATCCTACGAGCAGTACTTC

d_call: NA
clone_size: once
j_call: TRBJ1-3
v_call: TRBV7-9
cdr3_aa: CASSLAGNRNSGNTIYF
cdr3_nt: TGTGCCAGCAGCTTAGCAGGCAACCGGAACTCTGGAAACACCATATATTTT

d_call: NA
clone_size: NA
j_call: TRBJ1-2
v_call: TRBV7-9
cdr3_aa: CASSLAAGGLDYGYTF
cdr3_nt: TGTGCCAGCAGCTTAGCAGCCGGAGGGCTAGACTATGGCTACACCTTC

d_call: NA
clone_size: NA
j_call: TRBJ2-7
v_call: TRBV29-1
cdr3_aa: CSVEVAGNEQYF
cdr3_nt: TGCAGCGTTGAAGTGGCGGGGAACGAGCAGTACTTC